This entry features one T cell receptor (beta chain) sequence. The sample holds one count of this clone. It lacks a known antigen. No much larger clone is present one base from it, and per-base qualities are unavailable. V and J lose 4 bases and 1 base, and a span of 13 bases separates them. From the cysteine through the phenylalanine, the CDR3 covers 15 amino acids. Here the CDR3 DNA is all that survives: 45 bases in frame from base 1. CDR1 SEHNR and CDR2 FQNEAQ are derived from the germline V gene (reference sequence). Library method: the immunoSEQ multiplex PCR assay. The multiplex PCR relied on a mix of 60 forward primers for TCR Vbeta segments and 13 reverse primers for TCR Jbeta segments. The CDR3 region of rearranged TCR beta genes was amplified from genomic DNA with a multiplex PCR assay. On the Illumina HiSeq System, the amplified TCR beta libraries were sequenced as 87-base-pair reads. As for the authors' bioinformatics: A later analysis tallied 80 million to 95 million unique TCR beta chains across the 640 or so repertoires, and about 12 million of those chains were shared by two or more donors. Raw reads were error-corrected and collapsed into unique sequences with a nearest-neighbor algorithm that merged closely related sequences to remove PCR and sequencing errors. Alignment of CDR3 sequences to IMGT reference sequences was used to assign V, D and J gene segments. For a sequence to be retained, a match of at least six nucleotides was required to both a V gene segment and a J gene segment. Rearrangements were classified as productive when the CDR3 lacked stop codons and remained in frame with V and J, and all other rearrangements were classified as non-productive. Following IMGT convention, CDR3 was defined as the stretch from the second conserved V-encoded cysteine up to the conserved J-encoded phenylalanine. Sequences without an unambiguous match to a single V gene segment were excluded from the earlier analysis of a few hundred of the donors. In an earlier analysis of approximately 560 of the donors, a V segment was called functional when productive rearrangements were above 56.7%, and segregating when the standard deviation between donors exceeded 5%. A statistical classification framework was developed to diagnose cytomegalovirus status using the catalog of TCR beta chain sequences. V and J gene assignment, in a later analysis, came from comparing TCR nucleotide sequences with IMGT/GENE-DB human TR gene sequences. In a later analysis, CDR3 sequences and most-parsimonious VDJ recombination scenarios were assigned using the TCRdist pipeline. In a later analysis, every TCR beta chain was defined by the combination of its CDR3 amino acid sequence and its V-gene family, and reads without a unique V-gene family were dropped. In a later analysis, a few hundred highly shared, low-generation-probability nucleotide sequences were removed to address suspected cross-contamination and a sequencing artifact. A later analysis calculated a clonal expansion index for each public chain from normalized within-repertoire ranks of inferred template counts. A later analysis computed generation probabilities with a VDJ recombination model fitted to out-of-frame rearrangements, and checked the results against IGoR. Hypergeometric tests were used in a later analysis to score TCR-TCR, TCR-HLA and TCR-CMV co-occurrence, with a repertoire-size bias correction applied to the TCR pairs. A later analysis estimated false discovery rates by permuting HLA or CMV assignments 20 times. In a later analysis, co-occurring TCRs were grouped using DBSCAN, with TCRdist sequence similarity added in when clustering inside HLA-allele-positive subsets. Repertoires with fewer than 30,000 or more than 120,000 public chains, plus five repertoires with anomalous nucleotide sharing, were excluded from co-occurrence clustering. In TCRdb, the immuneACCESS table is reduced to in-frame sequences with V and J assigned. These tables do not hold every clone; where another copy was compared, an unresolved V gene accounts for under half, and the others remain unexplained. V, J and clone size were drawn from that table, and D and trimming were deduced from the DNA. This sample has some 70,000 clones in its table, and approximately 84% of those were observed once. Together, the top ten hold roughly 2.4% of the sample.

The data derive from a study of cytomegalovirus exposure and HLA in healthy donors (dated by TCRdb to between 2016 and 2019). Looking at the study overall: An earlier analysis of approximately 640 of the donors reported approximately 270 Gb of sequence data and 100 million to 130 million unique TCR beta sequences from around 200 million T cells. Rather than drawing on any new phenotypic data, the later analysis identified candidate immune exposures from TCR beta sequences and the way those sequences occurred across donors. Every discovery cohort repertoire had been produced on one sequencing platform. Four or five DR-DQ haplotypes were handled as single units for association and clustering, since linkage in the cohort was strong. The genetic ancestry cluster associated with self-reported Caucasian donors included 65% to 90% of the 300 to 400 genotyped donors. Using immunosequencing, the study profiled T cell repertoires from 666 subjects and related those repertoires to cytomegalovirus serostatus. A separate validation cohort of 90 to 150 different subjects was used in addition to the 666-subject first cohort. The number of typed donors differed by locus: roughly 629-640 for A, B, C, DRB1 and DQB1; 500 to 550 for DQA1; 606 for DPA1; and 450 to 480 for DPB1. In a later genetic analysis, genome-wide SNP genotypes for about three fifths of the roughly 670 donors were used, and that subset was treated as a discovery cohort. On average, roughly 240,000 unique TCR beta nucleotide sequences were sequenced per donor among 398 genotyped donors of the cohort, with 15% to 20% of those sequences being non-productive. The study was designed to test whether signatures of past pathogen exposure could be identified by cataloging public T cell receptors. High-throughput TCR immunosequencing, statistical association of individual TCRs with disease status, and machine learning were combined to predict cytomegalovirus infection status. Roughly 300 gigabases of sequencing data and 70 million to 100 million unique TCR sequences were included in an early release covering over 600 HLA-typed donors. An earlier analysis of nearly 600 of the donors applied high-throughput TCR beta sequencing to assess whether each TCR beta V gene segment acted as functional or pseudogenic. A later analysis re-analyzed previously published TCR beta repertoires from roughly 630 donors and added high-resolution HLA genotyping to study TCR occurrence patterns. Both class I and class II loci were covered by HLA typing, at four-digit resolution. Alongside the repertoire data, information on donor age, sex, ethnicity and CMV serostatus was compiled. Paper-wide results and their limitations: In a later analysis, HLA-associated TCR beta chains showed more clonal expansion and lower generation probabilities than non-associated chains that were equally common. In a later analysis, the rate of TCR association differed among HLA loci, with DRB1 alleles having the most associated TCRs and HLA-C alleles having the fewest. Linkage disequilibrium might explain the correlated functional status among segregating V segments, but an unknown experimental factor could not be excluded. An earlier analysis of 450 to 750 of the donors showed that most TCR beta V segments appeared in productive rearrangements either about 87% or about 30% of the time, which broadly matched IMGT annotations. Compared with the roughly 670-donor mean, donors in an Asian-associated ancestry cluster had fewer N-insertions in productive TCRs, according to a later genetic analysis. CMV serostatus was the only immune exposure information available for the cohort. In both the original and validation cohorts, the classifier was reported to diagnose cytomegalovirus status with high specificity and sensitivity. HLA typing was unavailable for some donors at each locus, so association tests used only the typed subset. It was suggested by the authors that the approach could potentially be generalized to other disease states and immunological phenotypes. A later analysis reported that several top co-occurrence clusters appeared linked to parvovirus B19, influenza, CMV and Epstein-Barr virus. Because counts were too low, 15 to 20 rarely observed V segments, including chromosome 9 orphons, were excluded from the earlier analysis of some 540 of the donors. The cohort was sequenced for TCR beta chains only, and without alpha or paired-chain data the features that could be detected were limited. A later genetic analysis associated a missense DCLRE1C variant with V-gene and J-gene trimming of TCR beta chains, and an independent cohort replicated the association. Specific HLA alleles were associated with roughly 16,000 TCR beta sequences at a false discovery rate of 0.05 in a later analysis. Some IMGT-functional V segments, including TRBV6-2 and TRBV6-3, could not be distinguished by the 87-base-pair reads and were therefore excluded. The study listed 164 TCR beta chains as associated with cytomegalovirus. The presence/absence analyses assumed that sequencing depth was roughly uniform across donors, and that assumption may not be true. Strong co-occurrence of HLA alleles, especially DR and DQ, made assigning TCR associations to individual alleles difficult. A further reported finding was that TCR beta sequences accurately predicted the HLA-A and HLA-B alleles for most subjects in the first cohort. While some public TCRs were present in many individuals, most TCR sequences turned up only very rarely across donors. A few of the identified cytomegalovirus-associated TCR beta chains were confirmed in vitro to be specific for cytomegalovirus antigens. A cluster of highly shared sequence variants was judged likely to be a technical artifact of the sequencing pipeline. Most CMV-associated TCR beta chains appeared to be HLA-restricted in a later analysis, and the HLA associations seemed to be driven largely by CMV exposure.

In total, approximately 690 healthy bone marrow donors made up the cohort. All cohort members were sampled while nominally healthy, although unrecorded immune exposures were likely present. The donor was CMV seronegative and was included in the group of under 450 seronegative cohort members. Every donor gave a peripheral blood sample, and the peripheral blood mononuclear cells from that sample were used for TCR beta sequencing. Genomic DNA extraction from the blood cell samples was performed with the Qiagen DNeasy Blood Extraction Kit. The chain couples TRBV7-9 to TRBJ1-1; TRBD1 is a possible D gene, resting on 5 matching bases. Sequenced sample: PBMCs. The TCR comes from a woman aged 45-59 years in good health and CMV-seronegative. The DNA sequence reads TGTGCCAGCAGCTCTACCGTGGGGGGGAACACTGAAGCTTTCTTT. The encoded protein is CASSSTVGGNTEAFF. The variable domain in full, with residues beyond the CDR3 obtained from the reference TRBV7-9 and TRBJ1-1 genes, is DTGVSQNPRHKITKRGQNVTFRCDPISEHNRLYWYRQTLGQGPEFLTYFQNEAQLEKSRLLSDRFSAERPKGSFSTLEIQRTEQGDSAMYLCASSSTVGGNTEAFFGQGTRLTVV.